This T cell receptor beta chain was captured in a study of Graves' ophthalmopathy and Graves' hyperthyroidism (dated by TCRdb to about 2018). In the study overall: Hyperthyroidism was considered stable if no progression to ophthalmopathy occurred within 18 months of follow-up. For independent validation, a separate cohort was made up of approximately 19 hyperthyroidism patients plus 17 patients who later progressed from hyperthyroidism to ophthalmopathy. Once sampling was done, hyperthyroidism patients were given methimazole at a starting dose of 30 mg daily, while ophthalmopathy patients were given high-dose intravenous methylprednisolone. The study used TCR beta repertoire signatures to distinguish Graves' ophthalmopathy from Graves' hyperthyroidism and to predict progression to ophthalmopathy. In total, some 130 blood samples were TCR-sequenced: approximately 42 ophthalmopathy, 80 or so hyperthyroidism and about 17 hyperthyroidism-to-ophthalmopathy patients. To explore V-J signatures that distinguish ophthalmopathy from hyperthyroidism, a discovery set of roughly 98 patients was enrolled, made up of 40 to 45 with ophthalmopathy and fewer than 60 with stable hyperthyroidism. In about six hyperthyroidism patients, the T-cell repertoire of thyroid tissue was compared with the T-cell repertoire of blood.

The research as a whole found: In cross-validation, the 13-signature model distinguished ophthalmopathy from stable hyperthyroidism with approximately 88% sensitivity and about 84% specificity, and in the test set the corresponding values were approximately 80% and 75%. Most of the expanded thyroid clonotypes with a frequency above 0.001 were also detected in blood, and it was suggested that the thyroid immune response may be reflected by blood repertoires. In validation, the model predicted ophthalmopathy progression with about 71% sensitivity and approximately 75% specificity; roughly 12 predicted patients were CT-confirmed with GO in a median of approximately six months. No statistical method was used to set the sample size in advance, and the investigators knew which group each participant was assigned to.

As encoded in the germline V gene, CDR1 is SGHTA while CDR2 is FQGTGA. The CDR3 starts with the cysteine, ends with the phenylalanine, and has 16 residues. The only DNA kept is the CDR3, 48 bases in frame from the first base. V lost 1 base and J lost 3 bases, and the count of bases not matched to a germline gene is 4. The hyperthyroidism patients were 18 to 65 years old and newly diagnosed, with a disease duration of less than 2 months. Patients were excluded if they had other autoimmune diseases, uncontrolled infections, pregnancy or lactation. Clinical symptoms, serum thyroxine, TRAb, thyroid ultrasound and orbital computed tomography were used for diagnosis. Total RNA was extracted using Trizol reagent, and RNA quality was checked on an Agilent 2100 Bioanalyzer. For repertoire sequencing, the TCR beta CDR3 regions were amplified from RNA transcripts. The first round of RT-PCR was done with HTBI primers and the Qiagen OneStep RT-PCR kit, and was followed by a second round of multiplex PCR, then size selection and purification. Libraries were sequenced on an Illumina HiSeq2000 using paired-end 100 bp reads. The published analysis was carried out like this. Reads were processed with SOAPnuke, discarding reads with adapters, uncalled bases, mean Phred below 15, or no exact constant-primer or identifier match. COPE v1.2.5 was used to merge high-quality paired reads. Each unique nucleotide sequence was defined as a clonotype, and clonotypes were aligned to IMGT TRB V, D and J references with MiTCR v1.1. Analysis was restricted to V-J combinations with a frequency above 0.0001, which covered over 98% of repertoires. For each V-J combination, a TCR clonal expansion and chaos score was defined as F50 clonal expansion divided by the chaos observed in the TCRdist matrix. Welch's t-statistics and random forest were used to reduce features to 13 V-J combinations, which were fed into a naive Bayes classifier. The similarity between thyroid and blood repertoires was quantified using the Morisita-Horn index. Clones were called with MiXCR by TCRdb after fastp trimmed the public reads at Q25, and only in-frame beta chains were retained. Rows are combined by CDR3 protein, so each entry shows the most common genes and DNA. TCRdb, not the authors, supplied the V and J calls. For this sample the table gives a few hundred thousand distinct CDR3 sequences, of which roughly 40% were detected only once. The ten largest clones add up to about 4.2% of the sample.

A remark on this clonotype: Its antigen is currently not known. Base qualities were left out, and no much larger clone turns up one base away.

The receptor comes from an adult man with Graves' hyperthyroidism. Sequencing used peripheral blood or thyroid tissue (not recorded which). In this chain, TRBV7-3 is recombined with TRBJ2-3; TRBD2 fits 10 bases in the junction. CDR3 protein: CASSLMVGLATDTQYF. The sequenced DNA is TGTGCCAGCAGCTTAATGGTGGGACTAGCGACAGATACGCAGTATTTT.